Shown below are 12 T cell receptor beta chains from a single sample sequenced in a study of T cell repertoires in cytomegalovirus infection. TCRdb called the reads again in MiXCR, with one record for every CDR3 protein. The sample comprises 250,000 to 300,000 distinct CDR3 sequences, approximately 9% of which are singletons, and about 14% rests with the top ten. Sequencing was carried out using PBMCs. All receptors derive from a human donor in good health (CMV status not recorded). Some clones in this sample may be carry-over from other donors' samples.

At least ten counts were recorded for this clonotype. The gene calls are TRBV7-2 and TRBJ2-1; D is undetermined. The CDR3 is 11 residues long. In germline, CDR1 is SGHTA, CDR2 FQGNSA. V was trimmed by 6 bases and J by 10 bases, leaving 10 bases between them. In DNA form, the CDR3 reads TGTGCCAGCAGTCGCTTCGGGGAGCAGTTCTTC. It translates to CASSRFGEQFF.

Ten or more counts support this clonotype. This chain links TRBV12-5 with TRBJ2-7; D perhaps matches TRBD2 (5 bases). The ends were cut back, 7 bases at V and 9 bases at J, with 16 bases in the middle. Germline CDR1 reads LGHNT; CDR2 reads FRNRAP. This CDR3 is 12 amino acids long. In nucleotides, the CDR3 is TGTGCTAGTGTTGGCGGGCCAGGCGGGCAGTACTTC. This translates into CASVGGPGGQYF. Based on the CDR3 plus reference TRBV12-5 and TRBJ2-7, the full variable domain is DARVTQTPRHKVTEMGQEVTMRCQPILGHNTVFWYRQTMMQGLELLAYFRNRAPLDDSGMPKDRFSAEMPDATLATLKIQPSEPRDSAVYFCASVGGPGGQYFGPGTRLTVT.

This clonotype was seen only a few times. The chain has TRBV12-5 and TRBJ1-2, with D unresolved. This CDR3 has 12 amino acids. The germline CDR1 and CDR2 sequences are LGHNT and FRNRAP. V lost 1 base, J lost 8 bases, and 8 bases lay in between. CDR3 residues: CASGLGGKGYTF. Here the CDR3 DNA reads TGTGCTAGTGGTTTGGGTGGCAAGGGCTACACCTTC.

CDR3: CSALYTTGLPVEAFF. CDR3 sequence (DNA): TGCAGCGCCCTTTATACTACAGGGCTACCGGTTGAAGCTTTCTTT. V and J are TRBV29-1 and TRBJ1-1, with D maybe TRBD1 (6 bases). V shed 7 bases and J shed 7 bases, with 25 bases lying between them. The CDR3 runs to 15 residues. CDR1 SQVTM and CDR2 ANQGSEA come from the germline V gene.

This clonotype was counted between two and nine times. The J gene is TRBJ2-5, the V gene TRBV15; D perhaps matches TRBD2 (5 bases). V lost 8 bases, J lost 0 bases, and 13 bases lay in between. Germline V CDR1 and CDR2: LNHNV, YYDKDF (reference sequence). The CDR3 consists of 14 residues. CDR3 protein: CATYQPADQETQYF. The CDR3 region has the DNA TGTGCCACCTACCAGCCAGCGGACCAAGAGACCCAGTACTTC.

The CDR3 loop reads CASSPAATPGGSEQFF. Here the CDR3 DNA reads TGTGCCAGCAGCCCCGCGGCGACTCCCGGGGGTAGTGAGCAGTTCTTC. The V and J genes are TRBV5-4 and TRBJ2-1; tentatively, D is TRBD2 (6 bases). CDR1 is SGHNT and CDR2 is YYREEE in the germline V gene (reference sequence). This CDR3 is 16 amino acids long. V was shortened by 4 bases and J by 9 bases, with 23 bases between the two germline ends.

This clonotype was recorded many times. For the CDR3, the DNA is TGTGCCAGCAGCTCAGCCAGGGTCTCTGGGGCCAACGTCCTGACTTTC. Its protein product is CASSSARVSGANVLTF. This chain connects TRBV7-2 to TRBJ2-6, with D maybe TRBD1 (5 bases). The germline gives CDR1 SGHTA, CDR2 FQGNSA. The CDR3 contains 16 residues. The V end lost 4 bases, the J end lost 0 bases, and 10 bases lay between the germline ends.

V usage is TRBV5-1 and J usage is TRBJ2-3; TRBD2 matches at 14 bases. V dropped 4 bases and J dropped 4; count of bases not matched to a gene: 5. The CDR3 spans 16 residues. The germline V gene has CDR1 SGHRS and CDR2 YFSETQ. The CDR3, as DNA: TGCGCCAGCAGCCCCGGACTAGCGGGGGGCGCAGATACGCAGTATTTT. Translated, it gives CASSPGLAGGADTQYF.

CDR3 DNA: TGTGCCAGCACCCGACGGACTAGTCAGGAGACCCAGTACTTC. This gives the protein CASTRRTSQETQYF. The chain is built from TRBV6-6 and TRBJ2-5, with 7 positions matching TRBD2. The junction had 10 bases not matched to a gene; V was cut back by 7 bases and J by 5 bases. This CDR3 region has 14 residues. Germline V CDR1 and CDR2: MNHNY, SVGAGI (reference sequence).

This clonotype was seen at least ten times. The junction departs from germline at one end; a sequencing error may be responsible. The V and J genes are TRBV7-2 and TRBJ2-7; 9 bases are shared with TRBD2. Germline V gene lookup returns CDR1 SGHTA and CDR2 FQGNSA. This CDR3 contains 14 residues. DNA for the CDR3: TGTGCCAGCAGTTTAGCGGGAGTAGCCTACGAGCAGTACTTC. It specifies CASSLAGVAYEQYF. The full variable domain, in which reference TRBV7-2 and TRBJ2-7 provide the parts outside the CDR3, is GAGVSQSPSNKVTEKGKDVELRCDPISGHTALYWYRQSLGQGLEFLIYFQGNSAPDKSGLPSDRFSAERTGGSVSTLTIQRTQQEDSAVYLCASSLAGVAYEQYFGPGTRLTVT.

The chain has TRBV7-2 and TRBJ1-1; possible D gene TRBD1, 5 bases. The V end lost 5 bases, the J end lost 7 bases, and 14 bases lay between the germline ends. The CDR3 consists of 13 residues. Germline CDR1 SGHTA, CDR2 FQGNSA. The CDR3 coding sequence is TGTGCCAGCAGCATCCCCTCAGGGAGTGAAGCTTTCTTT. It codes for CASSIPSGSEAFF. The full variable domain, rest sourced from reference TRBV7-2 and TRBJ1-1, is GAGVSQSPSNKVTEKGKDVELRCDPISGHTALYWYRQSLGQGLEFLIYFQGNSAPDKSGLPSDRFSAERTGGSVSTLTIQRTQQEDSAVYLCASSIPSGSEAFFGQGTRLTVV.

This clonotype showed up many times. This chain links TRBV7-2 with TRBJ1-1; D is ambiguous. Trimming removed 0 bases at V and 4 bases at J, with 12 bases between. The CDR3 contains 15 residues. CDR1 SGHTA and CDR2 FQGNSA come from the germline V gene. CDR3 residues: CASSLASGGFTEAFF. CDR3 nucleotide sequence: TGTGCCAGCAGCTTAGCTTCAGGAGGGTTCACTGAAGCTTTCTTT.